A single sample is the source of the 10 T cell receptor beta chains below, sequenced in a study of cytomegalovirus exposure and HLA in healthy donors. The PCR made use of 60 Vbeta and 13 Jbeta primers. The data were produced by immunoSEQ multiplex PCR, yet TCRdb's version contains in-frame clones alone and is incomplete. The sample holds 200,000 or so clones; almost 85% are singletons and the top ten take approximately 0.26%. The material sequenced was PBMCs. The receptors were sampled from a boy aged 5-17 years in good health and CMV-seronegative.

The chain links TRBV12-5 to TRBJ1-5, with D possibly matching TRBD1 (5 bases). The V gene lost 6 bases and the J gene lost 0 bases, with 12 bases spanning the gap. Germline values: CDR1 LGHNT, CDR2 FRNRAP. CDR3 size: 15 residues. Here the CDR3 DNA reads TGTGCTAGTGGGAACGGGGGAGATAGCAATCAGCCCCAGCATTTT. Protein product: CASGNGGDSNQPQHF. The full variable domain, with the rest looked up from reference TRBV12-5 and TRBJ1-5, is DARVTQTPRHKVTEMGQEVTMRCQPILGHNTVFWYRQTMMQGLELLAYFRNRAPLDDSGMPKDRFSAEMPDATLATLKIQPSEPRDSAVYFCASGNGGDSNQPQHFGDGTRLSIL.

J is TRBJ2-6 and V is TRBV4-2; D possibly corresponds to TRBD2 (6 bases). V was trimmed by 4 bases and J by 0 bases, leaving 16 bases between them. Germline lookup yields CDR1 LGHNA and CDR2 YNFKEQ. The CDR3 is 18 amino acids. The CDR3 sequence: CASSPLRGILSGANVLTF. The CDR3 nucleotides are TGTGCCAGCAGCCCGTTACGGGGGATTCTCTCTGGGGCCAACGTCCTGACTTTC.

On this clone: Relative to the germline gene, one junction end is altered; a read error may explain this. This chain connects TRBV7-9 to TRBJ2-7; 10 bases fit TRBD2. Germline V gives CDR1 SEHNR, CDR2 FQNEAQ (reference sequence). This CDR3 is built from 16 residues. CDR3 nucleotide sequence: TGTTCCAGCAGCCGATCGATTACAGCGGGGGGGGGAGAGCAGTACTTC. As protein: CSSSRSITAGGGEQYF.

The chain combines TRBV2 with TRBJ2-2; possibly TRBD2 for D (5 bases). The germline V and J ends were trimmed by 6 bases and 0 bases, with 11 bases remaining between them. CDR1 is SNHLY and CDR2 is FYNNEI in the germline V gene. The CDR3 spans 15 residues. CDR3 sequence: CASRGSRPNTGELFF. The CDR3 bases are TGTGCCAGCAGGGGGAGTAGGCCGAACACCGGGGAGCTGTTTTTT.

The chain uses TRBV29-1 and TRBJ2-7; the D gene is possibly TRBD2 (5 bases). With 2 bases removed from V and 1 base from J, the gap between germline ends came to 18 bases. Germline CDR1 reads SQVTM; CDR2 reads ANQGSEA. The CDR3 has 16 residues. In nucleotides, the CDR3 is TGCAGCGTTGAAAGAGGGTTGGTTCGGGTTTCCTACGAGCAGTACTTC. Amino acid sequence: CSVERGLVRVSYEQYF.

The chain joins TRBV6-5 to TRBJ1-1; a weak D match, TRBD1 (6 bases). Germline loops: CDR1 MNHEY, CDR2 SVGAGI. V was cut by 0 bases and J by 6 bases, with 14 bases left in between. This CDR3 is built from 15 residues. The CDR3 coding sequence is TGTGCCAGCAGTTACTCCGGGCGGTCAGGGGCTGAAGCTTTCTTT. Its protein is CASSYSGRSGAEAFF.

V usage is TRBV4-1 and J usage is TRBJ2-7, with D tentatively TRBD1 (6 bases). V dropped 4 bases and J dropped 6 bases, with 13 bases sitting between them. The CDR3 has 13 amino acids. CDR1 MGHRA and CDR2 YSYEKL come from the germline V gene. CDR3 nucleotides: TGCGCCAGCAGCCTTGACAGGTTGGGCGAGCAGTACTTC. Its protein product is CASSLDRLGEQYF.

The V and J genes are TRBV18 and TRBJ2-2; D not certain. This CDR3 is built from 16 residues. V was pared by 3 bases and J by 0 bases, with 11 bases between. CDR1 is KGHSH and CDR2 is LQKENI in the germline V gene. The CDR3 protein is CASSPRSLTNTGELFF. CDR3 sequence (DNA): TGTGCCAGCTCACCTCGGTCTTTAACGAACACCGGGGAGCTGTTTTTT.

In this sample, this clone turned up once. The chain links TRBV6-6 to TRBJ2-2, with 7 positions matching TRBD1. Germline V lookup: CDR1 MNHNY, CDR2 SVGAGI (reference sequence). The ends lost 8 bases at V and 5 bases at J; junction bases unmatched: 11. This CDR3 comprises 15 residues. DNA for the CDR3: TGTGCCAGCGATCGGGACAGTGAAGGGACCGGGGAGCTGTTTTTT. This sequence encodes CASDRDSEGTGELFF.

The rearrangement uses TRBV10-3 and TRBJ2-5; maybe TRBD2 (5 bases). Trimming removed 4 bases from V and 5 bases from J, with 11 bases in between. There are 13 residues in the CDR3. Germline values: CDR1 ENHRY, CDR2 SYGVKD. The CDR3 DNA is TGTGCCATCAGTGGTCGAGGCGGGGAGACCCAGTACTTC. Its protein product is CAISGRGGETQYF.